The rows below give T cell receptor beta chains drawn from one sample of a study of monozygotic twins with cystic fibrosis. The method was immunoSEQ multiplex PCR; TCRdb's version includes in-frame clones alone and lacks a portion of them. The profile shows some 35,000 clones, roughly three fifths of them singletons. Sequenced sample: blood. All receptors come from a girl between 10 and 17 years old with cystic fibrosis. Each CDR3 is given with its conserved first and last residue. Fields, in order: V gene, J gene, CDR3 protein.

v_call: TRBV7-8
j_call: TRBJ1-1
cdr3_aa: CASSLGDRLNTEAFF

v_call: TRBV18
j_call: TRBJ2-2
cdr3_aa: CASSPLPGQYTGELFF

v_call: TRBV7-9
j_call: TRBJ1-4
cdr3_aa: CASSFDPDNEKLFF

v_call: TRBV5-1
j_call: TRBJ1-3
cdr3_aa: CASSLFGGSSGNTIYF

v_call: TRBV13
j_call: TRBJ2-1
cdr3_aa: CASGWSSGSDEQFF

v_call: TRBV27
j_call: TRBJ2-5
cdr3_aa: CASSFKAIGETQYF

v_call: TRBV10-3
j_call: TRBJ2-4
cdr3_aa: CAISESFAGAAKNIQYF

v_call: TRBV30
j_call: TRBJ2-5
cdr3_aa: CAGTGSYQETQYF

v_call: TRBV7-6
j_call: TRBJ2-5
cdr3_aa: CASSLEQFWETQYF

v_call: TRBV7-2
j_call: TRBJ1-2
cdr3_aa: CASSLLGQSGGGYTF

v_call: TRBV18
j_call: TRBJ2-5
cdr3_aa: CASSPGETQYF

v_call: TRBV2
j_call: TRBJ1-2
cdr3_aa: CASSDVGYGYTF

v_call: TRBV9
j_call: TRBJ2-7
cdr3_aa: CASSVGAGVSYEQYF

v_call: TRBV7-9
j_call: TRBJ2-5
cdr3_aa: CASSLFGTGQETQYF

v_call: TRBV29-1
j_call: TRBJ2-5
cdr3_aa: CSVDPGTGETQYF

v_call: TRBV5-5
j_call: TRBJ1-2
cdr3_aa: CASSLEGKGGYTF